These T cell receptor beta chains were read from a single sample in a study of regulatory T cells in long-lasting Graves disease. TCRdb redid the calling of the multiplex PCR reads with MiXCR, one entry per CDR3 protein. The table has 200,000 to 250,000 distinct CDR3 sequences, 20% to 25% seen once. The sample consisted of peripheral blood mononuclear cells (PBMCs), taken at new diagnosis, from a patient treated with antithyroid drugs. The receptor set was obtained from a female donor with Graves disease. Both conserved end residues are part of each CDR3. The D gene is left open where the match is weak. Rows may omit the clone size; those that give it use once, few, many or a size class.

TRBV20-1	TRBJ2-5	many	TRBD2	TGCAGTGCCCCGCGGATCCCGGGACTAGTGGCGCAAGAGACCCAGTACTTC	CSAPRIPGLVAQETQYF
TRBV7-2	TRBJ1-5	many	NA	TGTGCCAGCAGCTTAGGGGGGTCTCAGCCCCAGCATTTT	CASSLGGSQPQHF
TRBV27	TRBJ1-4	NA	NA	TGTGCCAGCAGTTTCCGGGGCAGCTATAATGAAAAACTGTTTTTT	CASSFRGSYNEKLFF
TRBV25-1	TRBJ2-1	NA	NA	TGTGCCAGCAGTGAATCCTATGAGCAGTTCTTC	CASSESYEQFF
TRBV11-2	TRBJ2-5	many	TRBD2	TGTGCCAGCAGCTTTGGACTAGCGGGAGGGCCAGGAGAGACCCAGTACTTC	CASSFGLAGGPGETQYF
TRBV24-1	TRBJ2-1	NA	TRBD2	TGTGCCACCAGTGATTTGCCTAGCGGGGACCCTTCCTACAATGAGCAGTTCTTC	CATSDLPSGDPSYNEQFF
TRBV7-9	TRBJ2-7	many	NA	TGTGCCAGCAGCTTAGCGGGGGCGCGGGAGTACTTC	CASSLAGAREYF
TRBV20-1	TRBJ2-1	many	NA	TGCAGTGCTAGGGACTATCAAATCTCCTACAATGAGCAGTTCTTC	CSARDYQISYNEQFF
TRBV28	TRBJ1-5	many	TRBD1	TGTGCCAGCAGAAATATGGACAGGATAAATAGCAATCAGCCCCAGCATTTT	CASRNMDRINSNQPQHF
TRBV4-1	TRBJ2-7	NA	TRBD1	TGCGCCAGCAGCCACCAAGAGACAGGGGGCGTGAGGGAGCAGTACTTC	CASSHQETGGVREQYF
TRBV3-1	TRBJ2-3	many	NA	TGTGCCAGCAGCCCCGGGATGGGGACGCAGTATTTT	CASSPGMGTQYF
TRBV20-1	TRBJ1-1	many	NA	TGCAGTGCTCCCAGGGGAGGGGGGACTGAAGCTTTCTTT	CSAPRGGGTEAFF
TRBV11-3	TRBJ2-2	many	NA	TGTGCCAGCAGCTTATCCTTCTTCGGCGGTAGTGCCACCGGGGAGCTGTTTTTT	CASSLSFFGGSATGELFF
TRBV3-1	TRBJ1-1	many	NA	TGTGCCAGCAGCCAAGATTCAGTGAACACTGAAGCTTTCTTT	CASSQDSVNTEAFF
TRBV5-5	TRBJ1-1	many	NA	TGCGCCAGCAGCTTGGTGGGGACACGACTGAACACTGAAGCTTTCTTT	CASSLVGTRLNTEAFF
TRBV3-1	TRBJ2-5	NA	TRBD1	TGTGCCAGCAGCGTCGGACAGGGGCACCAAGAGACCCAGTACTTC	CASSVGQGHQETQYF
TRBV27	TRBJ2-1	many	NA	TGTGCCAGCAGTGGGGGACAATACAATGAGCAGTTCTTC	CASSGGQYNEQFF
TRBV6-5	TRBJ2-1	many	TRBD2	TGTGCCAGCAGTTATCCCGACGGGGGGTCCTACAATGAGCAGTTCTTC	CASSYPDGGSYNEQFF
TRBV20-1	TRBJ2-7	many	NA	TGCAGTGCTAGCCCCTCTCGGGGGACCACCGAGCAGTACTTC	CSASPSRGTTEQYF
TRBV27	TRBJ2-2	many	NA	TGTGCCAGCGGGAGGTCAAGAAGGGTGAAGACTACCGGGGAGCTGTTTTTT	CASGRSRRVKTTGELFF
TRBV12-3/TRBV12-4	TRBJ2-7	NA	NA	TGTGCCAGCAGTTTATTGGCAGCGGACGAGCAGTACTTC	CASSLLAADEQYF
TRBV19	TRBJ2-3	many	TRBD2	TGTGCCAGTAGTACCCCCATTAGCGGGAGTTCAGATACGCAGTATTTT	CASSTPISGSSDTQYF
TRBV20-1	TRBJ2-1	many	NA	TGCAGTGCTAGGGTACCAAGCTACGATGAGCAGTTCTTC	CSARVPSYDEQFF
TRBV20-1	TRBJ2-2	many	NA	TGCAGTGCTATAACACAGGGCGGCGGGGAGCTGTTTTTT	CSAITQGGGELFF
TRBV9	TRBJ2-2	NA	TRBD2	TGTGCCAGCAGTGTAGGACTAGCGGGGGTCGGGGAGCTGTTTTTT	CASSVGLAGVGELFF
TRBV18	TRBJ2-5	many	TRBD2	TGTGCCAGCTCACCGGTTGGGACTAGCGGGGCCCCTGTCCAGTACTTC	CASSPVGTSGAPVQYF
TRBV28	TRBJ2-7	many	NA	TGTGCCAGCAGCGGAGGAGGGACGACCTACGAGCAGTACTTC	CASSGGGTTYEQYF
TRBV28	TRBJ2-5	NA	TRBD2	TGTGCCAGCAGTCCCCCGACTAGCGGGAGCATTTGGGAGACCCAGTACTTC	CASSPPTSGSIWETQYF
TRBV2	TRBJ2-1	NA	TRBD2	TGTGCCAGCAGAGACGGGACTAGCGGGAGGGCCCTTGAGCAGTTCTTC	CASRDGTSGRALEQFF
TRBV28	TRBJ1-2	many	NA	TGTGCCAGCAGGGGACGGACTAACTATGGCTACACCTTC	CASRGRTNYGYTF
TRBV12-3/TRBV12-4	TRBJ1-1	many	NA	TGTGCCAGCAGTTCCCGGGCAGGAGGAGGTGTAGCAGCTTTCTTT	CASSSRAGGGVAAFF
TRBV6-1	TRBJ2-3	NA	TRBD2	TGTGCCAGCAGCCAGACACGGGGGGGGGGGACAGATACGCAGTATTTT	CASSQTRGGGTDTQYF
TRBV7-9	TRBJ1-2	few	NA	TGTGCCAGCAGCCCCTGGGGGGGCGCTGACCCTGGCTACACCTTC	CASSPWGGADPGYTF
TRBV10-3	TRBJ1-2	many	TRBD1	TGTGCCATCAGTGAACAGGGGACCTATGGCTACACCTTC	CAISEQGTYGYTF
TRBV5-1	TRBJ2-6	few	NA	TGCGCCAGCAGCTTGGTGGGTAACACAGGCCCATCTGGGGCCAACGTCCTGACTTTC	CASSLVGNTGPSGANVLTF
TRBV5-4	TRBJ1-1	few	TRBD1	TGTGCCAGCAGGGCCCAGGGGGAGGGAGAAGCTTTCTTT	CASRAQGEGEAFF
TRBV11-2	TRBJ1-1	many	NA	TGTGCCAGCAGCTCCACAGGGTGGGCTGAAGCTTTCTTT	CASSSTGWAEAFF
TRBV6-5	TRBJ2-7	many	NA	TGTGCCAGCAGTTACGTAGGACAGCCCTACGAGCAGTACTTC	CASSYVGQPYEQYF
TRBV15	TRBJ2-6	NA	NA	TGTGCCACCAGCAAACTTGTTATTTTCTCTGGGGCCAACGTCCTGACTTTC	CATSKLVIFSGANVLTF
TRBV20-1	TRBJ2-5	many	TRBD2	TGCAGTGCCGCAGCGGGAAGTGGAGAGACCCAGTACTTC	CSAAAGSGETQYF
TRBV11-3	TRBJ2-1	many	TRBD1	TGTGCCAGCAGCTTAGGACAGGGAAGGGATGAGCAGTTCTTC	CASSLGQGRDEQFF
TRBV12-3/TRBV12-4	TRBJ2-7	few	NA	TGTGCCAGCAGTTTACCTCTGGGGCTGCGGGAGCAGTACTTC	CASSLPLGLREQYF
TRBV9	TRBJ2-2	few	NA	TGTGCCAGCAGCGTAGTCGAGGGCGGGGCCCGGCTGTTTTTT	CASSVVEGGARLFF
TRBV7-9	TRBJ2-3	NA	TRBD1	TGTGCCAGCATAAAGACAGGGGGCACAGATACGCAGTATTTT	CASIKTGGTDTQYF
TRBV15	TRBJ2-5	NA	NA	TGTGCCACCAGCAGAGAGCAGGGCGCCGAGACCCAGTACTTC	CATSREQGAETQYF
TRBV6-2/TRBV6-3	TRBJ2-3	few	TRBD1	TGTGCCAGCAGTTCCGGACAGGGAAGGTCAGATACGCAGTATTTT	CASSSGQGRSDTQYF
TRBV28	TRBJ1-4	NA	NA	TGTGCCAGCAGTTTATCCCAGGGTGTCGTGGGAAAACTGTTTTTT	CASSLSQGVVGKLFF
TRBV20-1	TRBJ1-4	many	NA	TGCAGTGCTAGCCCTGGGACCAACCAGGAAAAACTGTTTTTT	CSASPGTNQEKLFF
TRBV7-2	TRBJ2-7	many	NA	TGTGCCAGCAGCTGGGGGGGGGGGACAGCAACCTACGAGCAGTACTTC	CASSWGGGTATYEQYF
TRBV9	TRBJ2-2	few	TRBD2	TGTGCCAGCAGCGTGGCGGGGGGGCTCCCCGGGGAGCTGTTTTTT	CASSVAGGLPGELFF
TRBV6-1	TRBJ2-1	many	TRBD1	TGTGCCAGCAGCCCCACCACGGACAGGGACTCCTACAATGAGCAGTTCTTC	CASSPTTDRDSYNEQFF
TRBV20-1	TRBJ2-5	many	NA	TGCAGTGCTAGCTCTGGACTCAGGGAGACCCAGTACTTC	CSASSGLRETQYF
TRBV13	TRBJ2-2	NA	NA	TGTGCCAGCAGGCGAACCGGACAGACCAACACCGGGGAGCTGTTTTTT	CASRRTGQTNTGELFF
TRBV28	TRBJ2-3	many	TRBD2	TGTGCCAGCAGAGGCGGGGGGGGTTGGGGGATCACAGATACGCAGTATTTT	CASRGGGGWGITDTQYF
TRBV7-2	TRBJ1-4	NA	TRBD1	TGTGCCAGCAGCTCACAGGGGTGGGGTGAAAAACTGTTTTTT	CASSSQGWGEKLFF